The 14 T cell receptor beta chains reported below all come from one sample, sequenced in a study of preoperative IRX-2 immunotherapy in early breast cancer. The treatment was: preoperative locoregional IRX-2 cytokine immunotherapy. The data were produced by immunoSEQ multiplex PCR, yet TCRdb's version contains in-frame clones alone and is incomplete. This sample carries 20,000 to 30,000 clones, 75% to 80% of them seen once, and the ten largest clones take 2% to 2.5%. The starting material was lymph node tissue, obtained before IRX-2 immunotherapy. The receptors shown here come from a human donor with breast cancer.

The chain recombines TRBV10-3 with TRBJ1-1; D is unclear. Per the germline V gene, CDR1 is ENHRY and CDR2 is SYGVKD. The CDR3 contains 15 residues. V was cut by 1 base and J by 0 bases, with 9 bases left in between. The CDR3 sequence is CAISEYPNLNTEAFF. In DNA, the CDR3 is TGTGCCATCAGTGAGTATCCAAATCTGAACACTGAAGCTTTCTTT.

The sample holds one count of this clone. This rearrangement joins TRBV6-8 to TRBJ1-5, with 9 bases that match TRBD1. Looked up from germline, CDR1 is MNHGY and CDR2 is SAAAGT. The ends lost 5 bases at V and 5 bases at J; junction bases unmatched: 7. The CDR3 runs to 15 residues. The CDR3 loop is CASSLLYRGHQPQHF. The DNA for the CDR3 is TGTGCCAGCAGTCTACTTTACAGGGGGCATCAGCCCCAGCATTTT.

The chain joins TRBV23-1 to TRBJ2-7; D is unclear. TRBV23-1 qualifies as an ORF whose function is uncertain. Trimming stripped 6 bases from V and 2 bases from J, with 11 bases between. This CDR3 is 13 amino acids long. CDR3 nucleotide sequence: TGCGCCAGCAGCTTAGACGGAACCTACGAGCAGTACTTC. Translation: CASSLDGTYEQYF.

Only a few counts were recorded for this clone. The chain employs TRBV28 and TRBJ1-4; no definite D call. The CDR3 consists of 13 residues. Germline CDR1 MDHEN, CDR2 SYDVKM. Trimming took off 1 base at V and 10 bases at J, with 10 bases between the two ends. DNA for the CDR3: TGTGCCAGCAGTTTATCGCGGGTTTCAAAACTGTTTTTT. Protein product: CASSLSRVSKLFF.

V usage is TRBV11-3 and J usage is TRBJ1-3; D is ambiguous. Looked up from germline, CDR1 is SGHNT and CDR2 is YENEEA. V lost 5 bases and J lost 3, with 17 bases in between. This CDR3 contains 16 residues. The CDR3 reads CASSPRQGEFGNTIYF. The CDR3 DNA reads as TGTGCCAGCAGCCCCCGACAAGGAGAATTTGGAAACACCATATATTTT.

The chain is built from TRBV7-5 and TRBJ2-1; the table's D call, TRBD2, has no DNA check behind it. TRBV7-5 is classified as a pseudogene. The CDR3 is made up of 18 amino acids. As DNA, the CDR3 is TGTGCCAGCAGCTTAGGGCTAGCGGCGGAGGGTTCCTACAATGAGCAGTTCTTC. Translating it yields CASSLGLAAEGSYNEQFF.

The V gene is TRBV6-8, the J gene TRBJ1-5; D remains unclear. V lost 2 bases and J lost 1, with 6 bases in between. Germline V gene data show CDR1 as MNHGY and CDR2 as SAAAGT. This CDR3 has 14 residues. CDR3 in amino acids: CASSYERSNQPQHF. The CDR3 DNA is TGTGCCAGCAGTTACGAGAGAAGCAATCAGCCCCAGCATTTT.

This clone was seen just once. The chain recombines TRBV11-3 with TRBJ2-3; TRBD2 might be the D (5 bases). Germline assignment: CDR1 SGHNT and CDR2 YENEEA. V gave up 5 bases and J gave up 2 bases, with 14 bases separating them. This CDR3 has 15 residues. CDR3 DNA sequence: TGTGCCAGCAGCCGGGAATGGGTATTCACAGATACGCAGTATTTT. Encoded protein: CASSREWVFTDTQYF. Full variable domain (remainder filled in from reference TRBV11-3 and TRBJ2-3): EAGVVQSPRYKIIEKKQPVAFWCNPISGHNTLYWYLQNLGQGPELLIRYENEEAVDDSQLPKDRFSAERLKGVDSTLKIQPAELGDSAVYLCASSREWVFTDTQYFGPGTRLTVL.

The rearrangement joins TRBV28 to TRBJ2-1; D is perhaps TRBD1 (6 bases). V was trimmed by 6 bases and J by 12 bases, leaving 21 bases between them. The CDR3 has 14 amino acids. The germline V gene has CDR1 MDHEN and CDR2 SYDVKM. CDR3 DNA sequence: TGTGCCAGCAGCACCCGGGACATTTTAGAGGGGCAGTTCTTC. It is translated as CASSTRDILEGQFF.

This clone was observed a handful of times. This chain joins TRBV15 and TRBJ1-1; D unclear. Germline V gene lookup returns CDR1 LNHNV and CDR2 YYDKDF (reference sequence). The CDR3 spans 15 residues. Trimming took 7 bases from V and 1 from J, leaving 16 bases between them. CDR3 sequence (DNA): TGTGCCACCACAGACACCGGGAACCCGAACACTGAAGCTTTCTTT. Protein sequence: CATTDTGNPNTEAFF.

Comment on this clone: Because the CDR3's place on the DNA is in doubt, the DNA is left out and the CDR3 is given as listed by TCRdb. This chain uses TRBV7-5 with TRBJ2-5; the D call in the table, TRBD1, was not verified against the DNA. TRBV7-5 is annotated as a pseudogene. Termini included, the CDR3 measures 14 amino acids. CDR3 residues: CASSWGQGIETQYF.

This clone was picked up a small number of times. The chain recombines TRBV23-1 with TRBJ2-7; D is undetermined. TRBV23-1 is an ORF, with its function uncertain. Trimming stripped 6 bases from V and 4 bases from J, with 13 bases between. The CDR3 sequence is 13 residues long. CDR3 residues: CASSQDRFYEQYF. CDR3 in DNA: TGCGCCAGCAGCCAAGATCGTTTTTACGAGCAGTACTTC.

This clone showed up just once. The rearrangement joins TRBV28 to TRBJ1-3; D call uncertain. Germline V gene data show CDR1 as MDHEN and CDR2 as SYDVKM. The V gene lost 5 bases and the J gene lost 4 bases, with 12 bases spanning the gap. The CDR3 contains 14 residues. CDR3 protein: CASSPALGGNTIYF. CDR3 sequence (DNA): TGTGCCAGCAGTCCGGCCCTGGGGGGAAACACCATATATTTT.

DNA of the CDR3: TGTGCCAGCAGTTACTCCAACTCCTATAATTCACCCCTCCACTTT. Encoded protein: CASSYSNSYNSPLHF. The V call is TRBV6-8, the J call TRBJ1-6, with D uncertain. Germline V gene lookup returns CDR1 MNHGY and CDR2 SAAAGT. The V end was cut by 0 bases, the J end by 0 bases, with 3 bases between. This CDR3 contains 15 residues.